This T cell receptor (beta chain) emerged from a study of cytomegalovirus exposure and HLA in healthy donors. V shed 6 bases, J shed 5 bases, and the junction held 3 bases outside the gene matches. CDR3 length: 14 amino acids. CDR1 is SNHLY, CDR2 FYNNEI, per germline. PCR involved 60 Vbeta and 13 Jbeta primers. Assay: immunoSEQ multiplex PCR; the TCRdb copy retains only in-frame clones and omits some. The sample gives over 150,000 clones, under 85% of which show up once; approximately 2.9% is in the top ten. Sequencing was done on a sample of PBMCs. This rearrangement joins TRBV2 to TRBJ1-6, with TRBD1 matching over 8 bases. The receptor's source is a male donor in good health and CMV-seronegative. CDR3 region: CASRGQADNSPLHF. In DNA, the CDR3 is TGTGCCAGCAGGGGACAGGCCGATAATTCACCCCTCCACTTT.